These 29 T cell receptor beta chains originate from one sample sequenced in a study of vaccination effects on CD4 cells after COVID-19. No antigens are known for them. With the ViraFEST assay, the study expanded antigen-specific CD4+ T cells using viral peptide pools, then sequenced them. Scientists isolated CD4+ T cells after an approximately ten-day culture period ended. TCRdb's table, derived via immunoSEQ multiplex PCR, lists solely in-frame clones and lacks some. This table has tens of thousands of clones, roughly 72% appearing once. The source was CD4+ T cells from PBMCs cultured with HCoV-229E spike peptides, collected before COVID-19 vaccination. The receptor set was obtained from a human donor who received a COVID-19 vaccine.

This clone was observed once. V usage is TRBV21-1 and J usage is TRBJ2-7; the table's D call of TRBD2 was not tested on the DNA. TRBV21-1 is reported as a pseudogene. This CDR3 is 14 amino acids long. The CDR3 spells CASSKGGGIYEQYV. The CDR3 bases are TGTGCCAGCAGCAAAGGTGGGGGGATTTACGAGCAGTACGTC.

The chain is built from TRBV20-1 and TRBJ1-2, with TRBD1 matching over 10 bases. V was clipped by 5 bases and J by 5 bases; unmatched bases: 5. The V gene's germline CDR1 is DFQATT and CDR2 SNEGSKA (reference sequence). The CDR3 contains 13 residues. This CDR3 reads CSAGGQGGYGYTF. The CDR3 bases are TGCAGTGCTGGTGGACAGGGGGGATATGGCTACACCTTC.

The chain joins TRBV6-1 to TRBJ2-6; D ambiguous. The CDR3 has 17 residues. Germline CDR1 reads MNHNS; CDR2 reads SASEGT. V lost 3 bases, J lost 0 bases, and 12 bases lay in between. CDR3 region: CASSDQGTSSGANVLTF. In nucleotides, the CDR3 is TGTGCCAGCAGTGACCAAGGTACCAGCTCTGGGGCCAACGTCCTGACTTTC.

The chain joins TRBV14 to TRBJ1-1; maybe TRBD1 (5 bases). The CDR3 is made up of 14 amino acids. The germline V gene has CDR1 SGHDN and CDR2 FVKESK. V shed 0 bases and J shed 4 bases, with 9 bases lying between them. The CDR3 region has the DNA TGTGCCAGCAGCCAAGATATTACAGGCACTGAAGCTTTCTTT. Translating it yields CASSQDITGTEAFF.

This chain connects TRBV27 to TRBJ2-2, with D maybe TRBD1 (6 bases). The V end was cut by 10 bases, the J end by 0 bases, with 24 bases between. The CDR3 spans 18 residues. CDR1 is MNHEY and CDR2 is SMNVEV in the germline V gene (reference sequence). CDR3 sequence (DNA): TGTGCCAACAAAACCGGGACACTGAAAAAAACGAACACCGGGGAGCTGTTTTTT. Its translation is CANKTGTLKKTNTGELFF.

The rearrangement links TRBV5-1 to TRBJ1-2; TRBD1 aligns across 7 bases. This CDR3 has 14 amino acids. The germline V gene has CDR1 SGHRS and CDR2 YFSETQ. After removal of 5 bases from V and 4 bases from J, the junction contained 8 bases not matched to a gene. CDR3 DNA sequence: TGCGCCAGCAGTTCTCCTACAGGGGTCTATGGCTACACCTTC. Encoded protein: CASSSPTGVYGYTF.

The rearrangement uses TRBV9 and TRBJ1-1; 8 positions match TRBD1. With 0 bases clipped from V and 3 bases from J, the junction kept 4 bases outside the gene matches. CDR1 is SGDLS and CDR2 is YYNGEE in the germline V gene. This CDR3 spans 15 amino acids. As DNA, the CDR3 is TGTGCCAGCAGCGTAGTGGGACAGGAAGACACTGAAGCTTTCTTT. It yields the protein CASSVVGQEDTEAFF.

In its sample, this clone was seen once. V usage is TRBV6-4 and J usage is TRBJ2-1; D gene uncertain. This CDR3 is 15 amino acids long. With 2 bases removed from V and 4 bases from J, the gap between germline ends came to 12 bases. The germline gives CDR1 MRHNA, CDR2 SNTAGT. The CDR3 DNA reads TGTGCCAGCAGTGACCGGGCAGACTCTTACAATGAGCAGTTCTTC. It specifies CASSDRADSYNEQFF.

The chain is built from TRBV11-3 and TRBJ2-2; D perhaps matches TRBD2 (5 bases). CDR1 and CDR2 (germline): SGHNT, YENEEA. The CDR3 length is 13 residues. V lost 3 bases, J lost 6 bases, and 8 bases lay in between. DNA for the CDR3: TGTGCCAGCAGCTTCTGGGGAGCCGGGGAGCTGTTTTTT. This encodes CASSFWGAGELFF.

This clone was counted only a few times. The V and J genes are TRBV6-6 and TRBJ1-2; TRBD1 agrees at 7 bases. Looked up from germline, CDR1 is MNHNY and CDR2 is SVGAGI (reference sequence). The CDR3 consists of 15 residues. Trimming at V came to 6 bases and at J to 4 bases, leaving 11 bases not matched to a gene. CDR3 bases: TGTGCCAGCAGATACACAGGGGTTGGGATCTATGGCTACACCTTC. It encodes CASRYTGVGIYGYTF.

V usage is TRBV24-1 and J usage is TRBJ2-1, with 9 bases that match TRBD1. CDR1 is KGHDR and CDR2 is SFDVKD in the germline V gene. The CDR3 runs 17 residues. Trimming removed 2 bases from V and 4 bases from J; junction bases left unmatched: 8. The CDR3 loop is CATSDSLGTGLYNEQFF. As DNA, the CDR3 is TGTGCCACCAGTGATTCTCTCGGGACAGGGTTATACAATGAGCAGTTCTTC.

This clone has only one observation. The chain combines TRBV6-5 with TRBJ2-1; TRBD1 matches 8 bases. V shed 0 bases, J shed 7 bases, and the junction held 5 bases outside the gene matches. CDR1 and CDR2 (germline): MNHEY, SVGAGI. The length of the CDR3 is 15 residues. The CDR3 region is CASSYSHRGLNEQFF. The DNA of the CDR3 is TGTGCCAGCAGTTACTCGCACAGGGGGTTGAATGAGCAGTTCTTC.

The V call is TRBV14, the J call TRBJ2-5; 7 bases line up with TRBD1. This CDR3 has 14 amino acids. CDR1 is SGHDN, CDR2 FVKESK, per germline. Trimming took 4 bases from V and 1 from J; bases not matched to a gene: 3. CDR3 sequence: CASSRGQLQETQYF. The CDR3, as DNA: TGTGCCAGCAGCCGGGGACAGCTCCAAGAGACCCAGTACTTC.

The chain is built from TRBV5-1 and TRBJ2-3, with D perhaps TRBD1 or TRBD2 (5 bases each). This CDR3 spans 17 amino acids. Trimming cost V 4 bases and J 6 bases, with 24 bases left between them. Germline-derived CDR1 and CDR2 are SGHRS and YFSETQ. CDR3 sequence: CASSPTLSGAELDTQYF. In nucleotides, the CDR3 is TGCGCCAGCAGCCCAACCCTCTCCGGGGCAGAATTGGATACGCAGTATTTT.

CDR3 nucleotides: TGTGCCAGCAGCTTAACGAACAGTAACAATGAGCAGTTCTTC. This gives the protein CASSLTNSNNEQFF. This chain uses TRBV7-3 with TRBJ2-1, with unresolved D. Trimming removed 0 bases at V and 5 bases at J, with 8 bases between. The germline V gene has CDR1 SGHTA and CDR2 FQGTGA. The CDR3 contains 14 residues.

This rearrangement joins TRBV2 to TRBJ2-5, with D unresolved. CDR1 and CDR2 (germline): SNHLY, FYNNEI. Trimming took off 6 bases at V and 4 bases at J, with 3 bases between the two ends. The CDR3 is 10 residues long. Here the CDR3 reads CASRIETQYF. The CDR3 coding sequence is TGTGCCAGCAGGATAGAGACCCAGTACTTC.

This rearrangement joins TRBV7-8 to TRBJ2-5; 16 nucleotides align to TRBD2. Per the germline V gene, CDR1 is SGHVS and CDR2 is FQNEAQ. V shed 5 bases and J 4 bases; nucleotides not matched to a gene: 7. This CDR3 is 17 amino acids long. The CDR3 coding sequence is TGTGCCAGCAGCCATACCGGGACTAGCGGGGGGGTAGAGACCCAGTACTTC. Protein sequence: CASSHTGTSGGVETQYF.

This chain joins TRBV2 and TRBJ2-1, with 8 bases fitting TRBD1. The V and J ends lost 6 bases and 5 bases, in that order; junction bases with no gene match: 3. Germline V gene data show CDR1 as SNHLY and CDR2 as FYNNEI. The CDR3 extends over 13 amino acids. The CDR3 DNA reads as TGTGCCAGCAGGGCAGGGGGCAACAATGAGCAGTTCTTC. Residues: CASRAGGNNEQFF.

The chain joins TRBV4-3 to TRBJ1-1; D perhaps matches TRBD1 (6 bases). Germline V gene sequence: CDR1 LGHNA, CDR2 YSLEER. V was shortened by 1 base and J by 3 bases, with 9 bases between the two germline ends. The CDR3 is 14 residues long. The CDR3 DNA sequence: TGCGCCAGCAGCCAAGCACAGGGAGACACTGAAGCTTTCTTT. Its protein product is CASSQAQGDTEAFF.

This clone was counted only a few times. V gene TRBV7-2 combines with J gene TRBJ1-4, with D perhaps TRBD1 (5 bases). V dropped 4 bases and J dropped 8 bases, with 14 bases sitting between them. The CDR3 totals 14 residues. Looked up from germline, CDR1 is SGHTA and CDR2 is FQGNSA. The CDR3, as DNA: TGTGCCAGCAGCTCTCCGGGACCGGGGGAAAAACTGTTTTTT. Its protein is CASSSPGPGEKLFF.

The chain uses TRBV9 and TRBJ1-1; unclear D gene. The V gene lost 4 bases and the J gene lost 0 bases, with 10 bases spanning the gap. The CDR3 covers 14 residues. The germline gives CDR1 SGDLS, CDR2 YYNGEE. DNA of the CDR3: TGTGCCAGCAGCCCCCTCGTATTGAACACTGAAGCTTTCTTT. Its translation is CASSPLVLNTEAFF.

V gene TRBV7-8 combines with J gene TRBJ1-2, with a possible D match to TRBD1 (5 bases). Trimming took off 5 bases at V and 8 bases at J, with 18 bases between the two ends. The CDR3 sequence is 14 residues long. The germline V gene has CDR1 SGHVS and CDR2 FQNEAQ. The CDR3 here is CASSTRQTVGGYTF. DNA for the CDR3: TGTGCCAGCAGCACCCGACAGACTGTCGGGGGCTACACCTTC.

The chain uses TRBV11-2 and TRBJ2-1, with D perhaps TRBD2 (6 bases). The V end was cut by 3 bases, the J end by 9 bases, with 9 bases between. In germline, CDR1 is SGHAT, CDR2 FQNNGV. The CDR3 is 12 residues long. CDR3 loop: CASSFLGGEQFF. The DNA of the CDR3 is TGTGCCAGCAGCTTTTTGGGGGGTGAGCAGTTCTTC.

This clone was detected once. This sequence joins TRBV7-3 and TRBJ2-7, with TRBD1 matching 9 bases. This CDR3 is 13 amino acids long. J gave up 12 bases and V 9 bases, and 15 bases lay outside the gene matches. The germline V gene encodes CDR1 SGHTA and CDR2 FQGTGA. The CDR3, as DNA: TGTGCCAGGTCAATGGGACAGGGAGAAGAAAGGTACGTC. Translated, it gives CARSMGQGEERYV.

V and J are TRBV28 and TRBJ2-1; D unresolved. The CDR3 totals 12 residues. The germline V and J ends were trimmed by 6 bases and 2 bases, with 5 bases remaining between them. Per germline, CDR1 MDHEN and CDR2 SYDVKM. The CDR3 region has the DNA TGTGCCAGCAGCCTGACCTACAATGAGCAGTTCTTC. It encodes CASSLTYNEQFF.

In its sample, this clone was seen once. The rearrangement uses TRBV7-9 and TRBJ1-1; D is uncertain. The CDR3 loop spans 13 amino acids. The V end was cut by 5 bases, the J end by 1 base, with 8 bases between. The germline CDR1 and CDR2 sequences are SEHNR and FQNEAQ (reference sequence). As DNA, the CDR3 is TGTGCCAGCAGCAAAGGAGAGAACACTGAAGCTTTCTTT. It codes for CASSKGENTEAFF.

As regards this clone: At one of its ends the junction is not consistent with the germline gene, which may arise from a read error. This chain links TRBV19 with TRBJ1-1; no definite D call. CDR1 and CDR2 (germline): LNHDA, SQIVND (reference sequence). The CDR3 runs to 10 residues. CDR3 region: CASSGRSIDF. CDR3 nucleotides: TGTGCCAGTAGTGGGAGGTCCATCGACTTT. Full variable domain (outside the CDR3, taken from reference TRBV19 and TRBJ1-1): DGGITQSPKYLFRKEGQNVTLSCEQNLNHDAMYWYRQDPGQGLRLIYYSQIVNDFQKGDIAEGYSVSREKKESFPLTVTSAQKNPTAFYLCASSGRSIDFGQGTRLTVV.

The chain employs TRBV4-1 and TRBJ1-5, with TRBD1 identical over 8 bases. The CDR3 runs 15 residues. Trimming cost V 6 bases and J 6 bases; bases outside gene matches: 10. The V gene's germline CDR1 is MGHRA and CDR2 YSYEKL. CDR3 residues: CASRGGQGGTQPQHF. Here the CDR3 DNA reads TGCGCCAGCAGAGGAGGACAGGGTGGTACTCAGCCCCAGCATTTT.

The gene calls are TRBV28 and TRBJ1-2; 8 bases agree with TRBD1. V gave up 3 bases and J gave up 6 bases; unmatched junction bases: 15. The CDR3 runs 17 residues. CDR1 is MDHEN and CDR2 is SYDVKM in the germline V gene. CDR3 amino acids: CASSFGDRGHNGNGYTF. The CDR3 DNA reads TGTGCCAGCAGTTTTGGAGACAGGGGCCATAATGGGAATGGCTACACCTTC.